The text below deals with one TCR beta chain. Its specificity is unknown. PCR amplification relied on 60 Vbeta primers (plus 13 Jbeta primers). Sequencing used immunoSEQ multiplex PCR; TCRdb keeps in-frame clones, though not all of them. The sample holds 180,000 or so clones, 80% seen once. The sample originates from a study of cytomegalovirus exposure and HLA in healthy donors. General observations from the study: In a later analysis, TCR beta V- and J-gene trimming showed a link to a missense DCLRE1C variant. When presence/absence was analysed, sequencing depth was taken to be roughly uniform across donors. An Asian-associated ancestry cluster reportedly showed fewer N-insertions than the approximately 660-donor mean in a later analysis.

This CDR3 is built from 12 residues. From germline, CDR1 is SGHKS and CDR2 YYEKEE (reference sequence). Trimming removed 4 bases at V and 4 bases at J, with 8 bases between. The clonotype comes from a woman aged 25 to 39 in good health and CMV-seronegative. Sequencing was performed on PBMCs. This sequence joins TRBV5-5 and TRBJ2-5; D is uncertain. CDR3 loop: CASSALLETQYF. CDR3 bases: TGTGCCAGCAGCGCCCTACTAGAGACCCAGTACTTC.